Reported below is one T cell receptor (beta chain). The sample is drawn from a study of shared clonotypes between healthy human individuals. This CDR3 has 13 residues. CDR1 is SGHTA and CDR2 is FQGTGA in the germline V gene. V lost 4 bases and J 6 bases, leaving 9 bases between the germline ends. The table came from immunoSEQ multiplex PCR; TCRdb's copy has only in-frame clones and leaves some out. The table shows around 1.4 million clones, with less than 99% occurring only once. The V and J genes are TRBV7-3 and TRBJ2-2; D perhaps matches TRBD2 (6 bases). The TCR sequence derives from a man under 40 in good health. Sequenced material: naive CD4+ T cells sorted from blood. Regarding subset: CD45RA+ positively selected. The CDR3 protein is CASSSGGPGELFF. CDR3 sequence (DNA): TGTGCCAGCAGCTCCGGAGGGCCCGGGGAGCTGTTTTTT.